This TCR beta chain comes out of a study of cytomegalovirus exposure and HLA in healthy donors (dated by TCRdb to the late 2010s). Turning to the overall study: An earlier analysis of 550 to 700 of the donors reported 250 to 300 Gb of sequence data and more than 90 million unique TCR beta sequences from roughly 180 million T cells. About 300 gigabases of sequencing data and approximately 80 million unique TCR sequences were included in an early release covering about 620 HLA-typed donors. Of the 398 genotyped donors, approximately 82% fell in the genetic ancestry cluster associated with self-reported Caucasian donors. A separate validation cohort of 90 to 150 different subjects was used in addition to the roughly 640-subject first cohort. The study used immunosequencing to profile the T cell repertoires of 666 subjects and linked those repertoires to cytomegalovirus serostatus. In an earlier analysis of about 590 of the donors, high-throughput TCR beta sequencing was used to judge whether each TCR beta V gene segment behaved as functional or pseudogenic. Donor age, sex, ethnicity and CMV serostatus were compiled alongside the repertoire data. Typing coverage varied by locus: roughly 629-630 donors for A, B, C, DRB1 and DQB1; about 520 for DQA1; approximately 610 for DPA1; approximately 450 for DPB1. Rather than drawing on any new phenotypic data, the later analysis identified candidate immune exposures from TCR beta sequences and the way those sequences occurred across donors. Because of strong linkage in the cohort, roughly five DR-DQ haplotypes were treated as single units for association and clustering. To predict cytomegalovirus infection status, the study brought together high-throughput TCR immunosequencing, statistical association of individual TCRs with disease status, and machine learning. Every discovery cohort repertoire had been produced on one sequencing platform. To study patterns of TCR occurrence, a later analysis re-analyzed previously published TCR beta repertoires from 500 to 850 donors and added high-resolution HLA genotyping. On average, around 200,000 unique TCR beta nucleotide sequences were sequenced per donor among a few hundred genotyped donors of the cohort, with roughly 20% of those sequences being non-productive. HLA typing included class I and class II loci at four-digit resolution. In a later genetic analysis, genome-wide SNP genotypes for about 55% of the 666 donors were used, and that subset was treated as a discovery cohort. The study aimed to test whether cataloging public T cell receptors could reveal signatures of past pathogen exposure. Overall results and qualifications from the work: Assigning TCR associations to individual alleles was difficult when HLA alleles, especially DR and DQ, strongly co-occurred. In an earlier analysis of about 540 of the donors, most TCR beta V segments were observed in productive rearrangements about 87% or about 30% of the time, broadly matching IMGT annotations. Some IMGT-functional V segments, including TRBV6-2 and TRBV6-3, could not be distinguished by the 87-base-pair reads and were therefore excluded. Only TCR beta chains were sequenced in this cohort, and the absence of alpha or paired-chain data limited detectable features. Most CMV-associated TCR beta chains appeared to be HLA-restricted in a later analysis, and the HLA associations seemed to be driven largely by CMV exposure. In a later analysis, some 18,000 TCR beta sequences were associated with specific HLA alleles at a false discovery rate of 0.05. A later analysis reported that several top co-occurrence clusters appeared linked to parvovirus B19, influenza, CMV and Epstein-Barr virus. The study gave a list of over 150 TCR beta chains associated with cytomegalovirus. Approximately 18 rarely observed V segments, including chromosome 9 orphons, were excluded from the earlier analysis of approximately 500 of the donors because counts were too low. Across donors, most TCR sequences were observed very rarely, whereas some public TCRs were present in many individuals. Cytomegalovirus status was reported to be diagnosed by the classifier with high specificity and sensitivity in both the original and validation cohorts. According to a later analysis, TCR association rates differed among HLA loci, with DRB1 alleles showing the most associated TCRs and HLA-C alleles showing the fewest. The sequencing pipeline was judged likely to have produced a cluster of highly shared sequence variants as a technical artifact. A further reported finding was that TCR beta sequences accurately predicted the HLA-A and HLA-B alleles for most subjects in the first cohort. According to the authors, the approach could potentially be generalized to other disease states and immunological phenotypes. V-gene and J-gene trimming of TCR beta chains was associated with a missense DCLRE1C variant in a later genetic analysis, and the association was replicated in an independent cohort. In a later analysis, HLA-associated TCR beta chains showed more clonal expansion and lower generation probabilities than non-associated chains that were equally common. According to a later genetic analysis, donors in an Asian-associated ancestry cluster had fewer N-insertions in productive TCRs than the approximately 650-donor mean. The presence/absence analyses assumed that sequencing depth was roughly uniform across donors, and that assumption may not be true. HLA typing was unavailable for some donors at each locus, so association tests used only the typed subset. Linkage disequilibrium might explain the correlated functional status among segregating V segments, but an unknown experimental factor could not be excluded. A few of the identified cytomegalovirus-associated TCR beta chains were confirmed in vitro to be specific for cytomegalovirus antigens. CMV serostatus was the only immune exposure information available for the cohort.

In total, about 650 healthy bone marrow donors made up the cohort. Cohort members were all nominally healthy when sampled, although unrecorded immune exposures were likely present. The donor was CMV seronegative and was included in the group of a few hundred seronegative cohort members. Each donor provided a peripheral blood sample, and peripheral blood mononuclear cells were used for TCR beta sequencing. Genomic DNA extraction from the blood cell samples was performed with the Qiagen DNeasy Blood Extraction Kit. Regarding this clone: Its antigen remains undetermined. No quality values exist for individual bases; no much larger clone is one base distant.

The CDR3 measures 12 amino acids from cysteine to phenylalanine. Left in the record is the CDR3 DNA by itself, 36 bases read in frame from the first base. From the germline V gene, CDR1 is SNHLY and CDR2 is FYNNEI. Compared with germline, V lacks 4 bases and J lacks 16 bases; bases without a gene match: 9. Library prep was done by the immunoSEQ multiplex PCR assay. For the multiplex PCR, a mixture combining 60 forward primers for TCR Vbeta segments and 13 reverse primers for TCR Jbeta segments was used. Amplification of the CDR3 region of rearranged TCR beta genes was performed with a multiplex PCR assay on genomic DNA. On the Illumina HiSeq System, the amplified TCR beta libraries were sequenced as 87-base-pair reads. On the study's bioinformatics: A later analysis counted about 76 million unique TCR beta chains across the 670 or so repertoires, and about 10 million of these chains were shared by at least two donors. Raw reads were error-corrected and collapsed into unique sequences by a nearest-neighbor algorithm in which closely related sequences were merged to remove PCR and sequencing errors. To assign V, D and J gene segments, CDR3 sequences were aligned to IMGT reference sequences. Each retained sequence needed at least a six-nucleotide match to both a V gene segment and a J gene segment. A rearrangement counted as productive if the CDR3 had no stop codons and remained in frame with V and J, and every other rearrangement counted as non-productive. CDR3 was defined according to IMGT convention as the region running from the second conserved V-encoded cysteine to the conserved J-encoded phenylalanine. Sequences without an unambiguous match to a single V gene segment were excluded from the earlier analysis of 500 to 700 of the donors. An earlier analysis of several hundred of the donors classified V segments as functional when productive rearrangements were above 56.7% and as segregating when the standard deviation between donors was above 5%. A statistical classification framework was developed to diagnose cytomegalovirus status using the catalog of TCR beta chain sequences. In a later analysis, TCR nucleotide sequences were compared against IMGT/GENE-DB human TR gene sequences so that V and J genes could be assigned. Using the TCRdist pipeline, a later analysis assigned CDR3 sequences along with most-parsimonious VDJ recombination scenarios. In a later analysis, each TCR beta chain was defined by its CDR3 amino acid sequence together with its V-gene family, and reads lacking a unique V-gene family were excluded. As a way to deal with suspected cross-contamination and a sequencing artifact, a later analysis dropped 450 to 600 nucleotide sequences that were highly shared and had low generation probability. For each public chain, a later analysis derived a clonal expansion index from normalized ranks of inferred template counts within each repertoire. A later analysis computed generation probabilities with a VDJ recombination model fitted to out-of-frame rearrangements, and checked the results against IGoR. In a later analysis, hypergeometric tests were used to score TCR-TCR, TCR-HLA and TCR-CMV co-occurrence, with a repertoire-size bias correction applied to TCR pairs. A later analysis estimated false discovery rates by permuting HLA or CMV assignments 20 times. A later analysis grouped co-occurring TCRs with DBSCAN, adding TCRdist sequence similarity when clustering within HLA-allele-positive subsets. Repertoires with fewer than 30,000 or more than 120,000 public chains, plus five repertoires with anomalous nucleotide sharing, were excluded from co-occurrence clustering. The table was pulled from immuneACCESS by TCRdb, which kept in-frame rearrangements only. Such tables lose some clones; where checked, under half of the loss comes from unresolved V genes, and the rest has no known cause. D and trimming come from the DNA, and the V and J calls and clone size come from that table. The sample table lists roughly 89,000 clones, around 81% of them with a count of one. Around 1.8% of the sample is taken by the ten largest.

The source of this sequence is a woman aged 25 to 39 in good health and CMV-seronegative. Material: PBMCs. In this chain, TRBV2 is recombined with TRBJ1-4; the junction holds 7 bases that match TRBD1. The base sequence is TGTGCCAGCAGTGCGATCCCGGACAGGTGGTTTTTT. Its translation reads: CASSAIPDRWFF.